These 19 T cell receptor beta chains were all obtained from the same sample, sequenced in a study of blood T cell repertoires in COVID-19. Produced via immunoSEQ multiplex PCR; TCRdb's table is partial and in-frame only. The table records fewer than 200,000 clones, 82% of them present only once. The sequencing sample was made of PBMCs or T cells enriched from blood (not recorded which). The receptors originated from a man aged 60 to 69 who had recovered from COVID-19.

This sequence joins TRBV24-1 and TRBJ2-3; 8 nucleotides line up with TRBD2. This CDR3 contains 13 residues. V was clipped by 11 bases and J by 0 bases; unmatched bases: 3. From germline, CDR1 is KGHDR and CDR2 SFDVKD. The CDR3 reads CASTSGSTDTQYF. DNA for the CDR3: TGTGCCAGCACTAGCGGTAGCACAGATACGCAGTATTTT.

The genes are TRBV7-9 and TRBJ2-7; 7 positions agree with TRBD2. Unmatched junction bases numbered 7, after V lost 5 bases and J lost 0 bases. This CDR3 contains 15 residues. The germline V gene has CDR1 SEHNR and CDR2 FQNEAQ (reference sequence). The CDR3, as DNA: TGTGCCAGCAGCCTGGGAGGGACGAGCTCCTACGAGCAGTACTTC. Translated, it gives CASSLGGTSSYEQYF.

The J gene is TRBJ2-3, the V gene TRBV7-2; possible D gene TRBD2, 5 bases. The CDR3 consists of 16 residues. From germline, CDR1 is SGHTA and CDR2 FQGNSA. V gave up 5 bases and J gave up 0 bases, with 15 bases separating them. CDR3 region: CASSPIGRASTDTQYF. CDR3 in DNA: TGTGCCAGCAGCCCGATCGGGCGGGCTAGCACAGATACGCAGTATTTT.

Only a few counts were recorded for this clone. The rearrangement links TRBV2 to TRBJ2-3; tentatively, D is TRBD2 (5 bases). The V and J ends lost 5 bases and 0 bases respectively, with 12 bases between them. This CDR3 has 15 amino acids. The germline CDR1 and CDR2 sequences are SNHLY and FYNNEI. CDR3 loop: CASSTVLASTDTQYF. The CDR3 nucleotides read TGTGCCAGCAGTACTGTCCTAGCCAGCACAGATACGCAGTATTTT.

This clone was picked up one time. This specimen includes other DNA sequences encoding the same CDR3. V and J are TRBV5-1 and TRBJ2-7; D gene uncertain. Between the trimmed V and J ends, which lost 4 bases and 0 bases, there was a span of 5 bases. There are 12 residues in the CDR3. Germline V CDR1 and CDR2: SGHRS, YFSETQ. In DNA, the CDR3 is TGCGCCAGCAGCCTGAGCTCCTACGAGCAGTACTTC. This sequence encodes CASSLSSYEQYF.

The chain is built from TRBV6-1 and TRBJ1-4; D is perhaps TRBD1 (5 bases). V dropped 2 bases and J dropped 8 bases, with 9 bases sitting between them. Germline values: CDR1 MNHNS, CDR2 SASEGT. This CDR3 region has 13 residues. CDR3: CASSEQGIEKLFF. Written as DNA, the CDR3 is TGTGCCAGCAGTGAACAGGGTATCGAAAAACTGTTTTTT.

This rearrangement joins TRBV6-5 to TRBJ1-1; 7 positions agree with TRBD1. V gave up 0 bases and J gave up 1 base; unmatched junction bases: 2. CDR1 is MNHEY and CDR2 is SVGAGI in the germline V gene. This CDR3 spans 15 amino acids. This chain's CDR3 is CASSYSWDRNTEAFF. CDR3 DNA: TGTGCCAGCAGTTACTCATGGGACAGGAACACTGAAGCTTTCTTT.

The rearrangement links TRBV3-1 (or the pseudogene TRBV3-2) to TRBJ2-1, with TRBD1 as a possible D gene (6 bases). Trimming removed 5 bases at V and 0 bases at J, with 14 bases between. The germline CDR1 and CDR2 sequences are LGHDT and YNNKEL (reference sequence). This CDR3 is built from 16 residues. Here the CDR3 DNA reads TGTGCCAGCAGCAAACGGACAGCATCCTCCTACAATGAGCAGTTCTTC. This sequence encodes CASSKRTASSYNEQFF.

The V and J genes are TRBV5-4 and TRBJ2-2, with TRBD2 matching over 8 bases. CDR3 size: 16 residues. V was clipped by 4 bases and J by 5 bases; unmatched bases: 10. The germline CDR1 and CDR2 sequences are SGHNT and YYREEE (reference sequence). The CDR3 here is CASSLAGRAGTGELFF. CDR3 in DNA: TGTGCCAGCAGCCTCGCCGGGAGGGCAGGGACCGGGGAGCTGTTTTTT.

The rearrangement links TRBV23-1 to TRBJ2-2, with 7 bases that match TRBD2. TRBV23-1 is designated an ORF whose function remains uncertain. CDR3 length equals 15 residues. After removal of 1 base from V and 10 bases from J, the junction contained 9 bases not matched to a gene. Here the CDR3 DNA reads TGCGCCAGCAGTCAATTCCCAGGGAGGGAGCTGGAGCTGTTTTTT. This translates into CASSQFPGRELELFF.

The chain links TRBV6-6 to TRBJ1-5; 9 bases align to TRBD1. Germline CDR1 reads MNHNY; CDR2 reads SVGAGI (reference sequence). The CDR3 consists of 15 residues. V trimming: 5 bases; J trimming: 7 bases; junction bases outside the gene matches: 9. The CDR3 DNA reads TGTGCCAGCAGTGAGACTACAGGGGGCATCCAGCCCCAGCATTTT. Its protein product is CASSETTGGIQPQHF.

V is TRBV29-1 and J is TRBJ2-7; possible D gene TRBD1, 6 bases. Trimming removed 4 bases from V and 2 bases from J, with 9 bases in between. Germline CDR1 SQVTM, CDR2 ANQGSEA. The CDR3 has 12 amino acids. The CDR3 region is CSVGQVAYEQYF. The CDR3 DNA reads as TGCAGCGTTGGACAGGTCGCCTACGAGCAGTACTTC.

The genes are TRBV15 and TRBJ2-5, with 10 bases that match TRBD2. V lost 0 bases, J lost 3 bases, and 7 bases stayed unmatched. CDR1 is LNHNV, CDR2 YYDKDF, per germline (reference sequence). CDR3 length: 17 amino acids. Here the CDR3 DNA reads TGTGCCACCAGCAGAGATAGGCTAGCGGGAGAGAAAGAGACCCAGTACTTC. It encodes CATSRDRLAGEKETQYF.

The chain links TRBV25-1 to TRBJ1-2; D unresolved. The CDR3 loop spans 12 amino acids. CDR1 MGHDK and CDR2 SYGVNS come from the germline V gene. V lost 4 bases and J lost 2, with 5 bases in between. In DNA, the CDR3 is TGTGCCAGCAGTGGCAGGAACTATGGCTACACCTTC. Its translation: CASSGRNYGYTF.

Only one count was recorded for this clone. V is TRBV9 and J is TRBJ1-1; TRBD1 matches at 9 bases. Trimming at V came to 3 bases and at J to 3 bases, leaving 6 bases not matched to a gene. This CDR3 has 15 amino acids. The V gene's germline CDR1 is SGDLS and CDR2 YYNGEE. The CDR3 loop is CASSARDRVDTEAFF. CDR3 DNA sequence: TGTGCCAGCAGCGCCCGGGACAGGGTAGACACTGAAGCTTTCTTT.

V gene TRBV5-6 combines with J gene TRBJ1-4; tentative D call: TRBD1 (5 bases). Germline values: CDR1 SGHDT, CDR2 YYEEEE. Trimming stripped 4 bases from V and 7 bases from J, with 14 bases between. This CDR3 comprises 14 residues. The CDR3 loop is CASSPIDRTEKLFF. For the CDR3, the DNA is TGTGCCAGCAGCCCCATCGACAGAACTGAAAAACTGTTTTTT.

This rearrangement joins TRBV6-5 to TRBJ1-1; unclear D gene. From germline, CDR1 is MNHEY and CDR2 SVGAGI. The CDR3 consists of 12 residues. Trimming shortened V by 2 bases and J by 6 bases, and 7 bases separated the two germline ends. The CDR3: CASSYRGSEAFF. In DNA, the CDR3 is TGTGCCAGCAGTTACCGGGGATCTGAAGCTTTCTTT.

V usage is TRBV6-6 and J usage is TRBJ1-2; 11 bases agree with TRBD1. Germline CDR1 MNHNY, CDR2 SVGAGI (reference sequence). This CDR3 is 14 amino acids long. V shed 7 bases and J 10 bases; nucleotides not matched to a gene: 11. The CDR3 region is CASTHYGTGGDYTF. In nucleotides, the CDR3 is TGTGCCAGCACCCACTACGGGACAGGGGGTGACTACACCTTC.

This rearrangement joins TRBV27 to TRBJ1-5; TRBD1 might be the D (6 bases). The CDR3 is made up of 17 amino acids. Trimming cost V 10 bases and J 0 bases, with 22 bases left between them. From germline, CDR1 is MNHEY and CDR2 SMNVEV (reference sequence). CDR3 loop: CATTLGHLFYSNQPQHF. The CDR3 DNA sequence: TGTGCCACCACCTTGGGACATCTTTTTTATAGCAATCAGCCCCAGCATTTT.